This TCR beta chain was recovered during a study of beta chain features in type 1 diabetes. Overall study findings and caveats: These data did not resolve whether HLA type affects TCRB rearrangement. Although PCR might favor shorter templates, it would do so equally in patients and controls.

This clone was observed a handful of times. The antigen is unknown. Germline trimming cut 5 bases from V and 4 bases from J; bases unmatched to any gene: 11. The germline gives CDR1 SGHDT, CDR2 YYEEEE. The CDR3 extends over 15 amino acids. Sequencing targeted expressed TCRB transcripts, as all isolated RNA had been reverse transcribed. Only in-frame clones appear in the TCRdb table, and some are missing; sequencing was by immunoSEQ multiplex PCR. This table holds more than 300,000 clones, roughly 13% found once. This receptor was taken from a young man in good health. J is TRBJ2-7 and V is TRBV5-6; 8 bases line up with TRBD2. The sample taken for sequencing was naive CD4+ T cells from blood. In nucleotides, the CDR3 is TGTGCCAGCAGGGAGACGGGACTAGGGTCGTACGAGCAGTACTTC. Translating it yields CASRETGLGSYEQYF.